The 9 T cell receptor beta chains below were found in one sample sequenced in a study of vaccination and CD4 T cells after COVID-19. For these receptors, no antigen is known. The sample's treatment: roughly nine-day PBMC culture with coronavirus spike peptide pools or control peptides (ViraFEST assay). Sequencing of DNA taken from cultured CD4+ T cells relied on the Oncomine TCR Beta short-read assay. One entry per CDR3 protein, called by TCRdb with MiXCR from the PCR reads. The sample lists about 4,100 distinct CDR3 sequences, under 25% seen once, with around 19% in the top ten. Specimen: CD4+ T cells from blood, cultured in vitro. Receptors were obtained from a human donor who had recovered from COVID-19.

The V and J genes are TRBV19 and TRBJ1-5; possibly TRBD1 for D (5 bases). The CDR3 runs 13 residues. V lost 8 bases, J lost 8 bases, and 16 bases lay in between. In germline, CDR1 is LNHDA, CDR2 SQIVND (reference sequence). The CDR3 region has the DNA TGTGCCAGTGGGATTGTAGGGGATAAGCCCCAGCATTTT. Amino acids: CASGIVGDKPQHF. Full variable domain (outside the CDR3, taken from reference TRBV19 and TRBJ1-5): DGGITQSPKYLFRKEGQNVTLSCEQNLNHDAMYWYRQDPGQGLRLIYYSQIVNDFQKGDIAEGYSVSREKKESFPLTVTSAQKNPTAFYLCASGIVGDKPQHFGDGTRLSIL.

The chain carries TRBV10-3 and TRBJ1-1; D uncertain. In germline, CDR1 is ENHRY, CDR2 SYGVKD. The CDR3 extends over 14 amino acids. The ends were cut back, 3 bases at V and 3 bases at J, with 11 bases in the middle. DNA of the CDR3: TGTGCCATCAGTGACAAGGGTTCTGACACTGAAGCTTTCTTT. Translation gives CAISDKGSDTEAFF.

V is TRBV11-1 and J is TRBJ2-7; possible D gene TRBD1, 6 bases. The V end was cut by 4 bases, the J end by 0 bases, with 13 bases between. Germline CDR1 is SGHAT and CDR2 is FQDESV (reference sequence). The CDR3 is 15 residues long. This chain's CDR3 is CASSSRQVTSYEQYF. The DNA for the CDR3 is TGTGCCAGCAGCTCCCGACAGGTTACCTCCTACGAGCAGTACTTC. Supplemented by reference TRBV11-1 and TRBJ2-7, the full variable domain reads EAEVAQSPRYKITEKSQAVAFWCDPISGHATLYWYRQILGQGPELLVQFQDESVVDDSQLPKDRFSAERLKGVDSTLKIQPAELGDSAMYLCASSSRQVTSYEQYFGPGTRLTVT.

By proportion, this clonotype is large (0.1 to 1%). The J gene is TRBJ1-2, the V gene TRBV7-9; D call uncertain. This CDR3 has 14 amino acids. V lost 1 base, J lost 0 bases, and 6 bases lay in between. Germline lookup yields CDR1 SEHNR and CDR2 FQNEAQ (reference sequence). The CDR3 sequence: CASSLDSTNYGYTF. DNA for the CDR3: TGTGCCAGCAGCTTAGACTCCACTAACTATGGCTACACCTTC.

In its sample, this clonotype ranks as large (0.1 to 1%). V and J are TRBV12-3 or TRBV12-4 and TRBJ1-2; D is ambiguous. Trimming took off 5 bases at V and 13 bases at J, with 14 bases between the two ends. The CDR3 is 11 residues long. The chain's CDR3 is CASSLRPPLTF. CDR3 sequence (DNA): TGTGCCAGCAGTCTCAGACCGCCCCTCACCTTC.

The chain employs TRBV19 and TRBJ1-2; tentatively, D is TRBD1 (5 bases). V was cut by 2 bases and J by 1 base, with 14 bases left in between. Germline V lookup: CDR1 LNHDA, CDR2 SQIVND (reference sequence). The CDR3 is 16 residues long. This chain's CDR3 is CASSIPGTLDNYGYTF. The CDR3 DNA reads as TGTGCCAGTAGTATACCCGGGACGTTAGATAACTATGGCTACACCTTC.

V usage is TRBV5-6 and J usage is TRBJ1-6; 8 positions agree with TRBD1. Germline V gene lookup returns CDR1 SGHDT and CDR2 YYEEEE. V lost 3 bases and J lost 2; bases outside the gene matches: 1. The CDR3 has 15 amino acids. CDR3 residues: CASSSGGPYNSPLHF. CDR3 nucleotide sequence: TGTGCCAGCAGCTCAGGGGGCCCCTATAATTCACCCCTCCACTTT.

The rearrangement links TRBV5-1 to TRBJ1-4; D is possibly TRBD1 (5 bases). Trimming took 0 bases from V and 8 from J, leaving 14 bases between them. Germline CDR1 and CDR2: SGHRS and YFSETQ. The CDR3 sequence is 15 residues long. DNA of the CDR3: TGCGCCAGCAGCTTGGGGAGTCAGGGCAGGGAAAAACTGTTTTTT. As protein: CASSLGSQGREKLFF.

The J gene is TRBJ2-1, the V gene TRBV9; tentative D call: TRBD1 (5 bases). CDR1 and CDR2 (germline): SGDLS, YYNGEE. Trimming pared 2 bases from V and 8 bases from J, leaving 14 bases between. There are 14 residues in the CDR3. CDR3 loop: CASSVGRAYDEQFF. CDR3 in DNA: TGTGCCAGCAGCGTGGGCAGGGCATACGATGAGCAGTTCTTC.